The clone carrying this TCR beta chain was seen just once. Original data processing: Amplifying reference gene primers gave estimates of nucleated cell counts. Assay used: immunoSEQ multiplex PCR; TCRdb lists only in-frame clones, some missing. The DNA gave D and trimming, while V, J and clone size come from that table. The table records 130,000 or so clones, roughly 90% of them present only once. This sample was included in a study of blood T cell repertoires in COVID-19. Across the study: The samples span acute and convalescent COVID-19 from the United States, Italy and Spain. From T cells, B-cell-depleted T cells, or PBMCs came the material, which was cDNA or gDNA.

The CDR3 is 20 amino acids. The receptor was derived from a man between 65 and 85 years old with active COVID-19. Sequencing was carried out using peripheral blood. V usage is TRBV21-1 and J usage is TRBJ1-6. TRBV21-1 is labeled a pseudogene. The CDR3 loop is CASSFRPPNRAPNPGTPLHF. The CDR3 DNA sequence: TGTGCCAGCAGCTTTCGGCCCCCAAACAGAGCCCCAAATCCGGGGACACCCCTCCACTTT.